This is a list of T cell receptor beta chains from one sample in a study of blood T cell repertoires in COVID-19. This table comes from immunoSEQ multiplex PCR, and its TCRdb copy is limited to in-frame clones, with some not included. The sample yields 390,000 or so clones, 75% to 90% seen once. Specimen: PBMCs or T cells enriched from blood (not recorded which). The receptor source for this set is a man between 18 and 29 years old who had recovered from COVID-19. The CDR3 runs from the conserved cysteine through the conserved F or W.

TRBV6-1,CASSEQRGLSGNTIYF
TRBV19,CASSPGQGPTYEQYF
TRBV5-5,CASTGGGHQPQHF
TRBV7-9,CASRLSGGAGNEQFF
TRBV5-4,CASSDGRGRLGEKLFF
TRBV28,CASSRGQPSGNTIYF
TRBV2,CASTRGQGNQPQHF
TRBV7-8,CASSSRDSNLLNQPQHF
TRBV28,CASSLGQESGYTF
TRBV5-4,CASSFRTGGNEKLFF
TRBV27,CASRGGTSGAQETQYF
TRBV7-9,CASSLPGAPHGYTF
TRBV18,CASSPDMDRAKNIQYF
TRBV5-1,CASSSGTSGFTDTQYF
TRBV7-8,CASSLRGRSTTGELFF
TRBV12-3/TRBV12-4,CASSFGRFEAFF
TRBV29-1,CSVETGGSYNEQFF
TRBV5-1,CASSFLAGGSYNEQFF
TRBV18,CASSPPGQSLPSYEQYF
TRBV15,CATSGPGLNTGELFF
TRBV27,CASSLVGGTANSPLHF
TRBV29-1,CSVEVQGNTEAFF
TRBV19,CASSTQGTFGNTIYF
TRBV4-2,CASSQAPQETQYF
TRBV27,CASSLRVTGGLYEQYF
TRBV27,CASSPLGVSYEQYF
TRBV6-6,CASSYSRTGGLEKLFF
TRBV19,CASVAEGSSQLYGYTF
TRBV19,CASSTTGDRRSPLHF
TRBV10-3,CAISESVAGPNQPQHF
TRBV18,CASSMERTGSSYEQYF
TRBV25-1,CARDRKFTTNEKLFF
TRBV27,CASSSKRALFSTDTQYF
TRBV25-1,CASVKTGGLAEAFF
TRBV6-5,CASSYSMLRRDTEAFF
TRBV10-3,CAISEPVRLASYEQYF
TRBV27,CASSLRQGVHEQYF
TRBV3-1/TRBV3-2,CASSHHLAGAETQYF
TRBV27,CASSLLGTRRDEQFF
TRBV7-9,CASSLRDSTYEQYF
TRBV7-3,CASSLNSGNGNTIYF
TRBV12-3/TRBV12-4,CASRDRTHQPQHF
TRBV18,CASSPPDSGTYEQYF
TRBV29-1,CSVGQGNNSPLHF
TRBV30,CACSLAGSITADTQYF
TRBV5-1,CASSLGALAANTGELFF
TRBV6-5,CASRLQGAGSPLHF
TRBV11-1,CASSFTGGVDEQYF
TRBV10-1,CASSAGRGMNTEAFF
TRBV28,CASSPPVGFEGQETQYF
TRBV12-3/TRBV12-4,CASFGFLGYTF